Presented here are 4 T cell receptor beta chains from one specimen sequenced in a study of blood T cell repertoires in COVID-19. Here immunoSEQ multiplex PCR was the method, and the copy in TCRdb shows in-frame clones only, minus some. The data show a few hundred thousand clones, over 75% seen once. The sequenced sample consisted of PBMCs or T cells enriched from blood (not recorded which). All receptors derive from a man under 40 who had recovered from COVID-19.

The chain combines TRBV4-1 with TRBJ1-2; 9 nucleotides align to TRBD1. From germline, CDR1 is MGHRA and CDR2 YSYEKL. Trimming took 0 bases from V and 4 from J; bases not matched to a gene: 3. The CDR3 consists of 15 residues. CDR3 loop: CASSQETGGSYGYTF. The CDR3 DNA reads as TGCGCCAGCAGCCAAGAAACAGGGGGCAGCTATGGCTACACCTTC.

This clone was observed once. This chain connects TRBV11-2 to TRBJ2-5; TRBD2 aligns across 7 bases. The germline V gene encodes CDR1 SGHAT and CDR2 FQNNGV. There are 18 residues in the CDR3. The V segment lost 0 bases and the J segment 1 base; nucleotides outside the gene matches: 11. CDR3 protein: CASSLDRRSGVIQETQYF. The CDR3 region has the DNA TGTGCCAGCAGCTTAGATCGGAGAAGCGGGGTCATCCAAGAGACCCAGTACTTC. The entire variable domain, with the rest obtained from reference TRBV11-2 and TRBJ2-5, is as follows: EAGVAQSPRYKIIEKRQSVAFWCNPISGHATLYWYQQILGQGPKLLIQFQNNGVVDDSQLPKDRFSAERLKGVDSTLKIQPAKLEDSAVYLCASSLDRRSGVIQETQYFGPGTRLLVL.

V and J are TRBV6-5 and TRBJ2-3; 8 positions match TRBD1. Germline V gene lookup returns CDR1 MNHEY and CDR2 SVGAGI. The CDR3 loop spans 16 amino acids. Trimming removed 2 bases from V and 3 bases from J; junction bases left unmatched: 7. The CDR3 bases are TGTGCCAGCAGTTACAGAGCAGGGGGCCGGACAGATACGCAGTATTTT. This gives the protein CASSYRAGGRTDTQYF.

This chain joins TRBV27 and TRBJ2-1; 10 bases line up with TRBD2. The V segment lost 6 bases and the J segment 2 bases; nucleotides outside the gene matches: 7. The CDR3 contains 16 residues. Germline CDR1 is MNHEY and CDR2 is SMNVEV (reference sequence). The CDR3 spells CASRARAGGTYNEQFF. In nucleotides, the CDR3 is TGTGCCAGCAGAGCCCGAGCGGGGGGGACCTACAATGAGCAGTTCTTC.